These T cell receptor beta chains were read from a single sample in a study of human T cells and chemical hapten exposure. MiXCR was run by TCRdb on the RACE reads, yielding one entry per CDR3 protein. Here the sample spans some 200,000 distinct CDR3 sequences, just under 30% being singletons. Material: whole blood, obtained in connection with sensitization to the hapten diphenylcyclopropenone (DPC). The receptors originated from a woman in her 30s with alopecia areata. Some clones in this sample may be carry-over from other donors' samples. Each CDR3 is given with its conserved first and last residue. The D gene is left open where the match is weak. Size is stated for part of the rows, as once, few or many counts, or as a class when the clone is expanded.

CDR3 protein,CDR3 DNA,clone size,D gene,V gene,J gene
CASSLRGGTTYEQYF,TGTGCCAGCAGCTTACGCGGGGGGACTACCTACGAGCAGTACTTC,-,TRBD2,TRBV11-3,TRBJ2-7
CASSVSGRTDTQYF,TGTGCCAGCAGTGTTAGCGGGAGAACAGATACGCAGTATTTT,-,TRBD2,TRBV28,TRBJ2-3
CASSPDGSSNQPQHF,TGTGCCAGCAGTCCCGACGGGAGTAGCAATCAGCCCCAGCATTTT,few,-,TRBV12-3/TRBV12-4,TRBJ1-5
CASSYSAGNQPQHF,TGTGCCAGCAGTTACTCGGCCGGAAATCAGCCCCAGCATTTT,-,-,TRBV6-2/TRBV6-3,TRBJ1-5
CSARVASGADTQYF,TGCAGTGCTAGAGTTGCTAGCGGGGCAGATACGCAGTATTTT,-,TRBD2,TRBV20-1,TRBJ2-3
CASSNVAQNQPQHF,TGTGCCAGCAGTAACGTCGCGCAGAATCAGCCCCAGCATTTT,-,-,TRBV6-2/TRBV6-3,TRBJ1-5
CASSEAPMGGRRDEQFF,TGTGCCAGCAGCGAGGCCCCAATGGGGGGGCGAAGGGATGAGCAGTTCTTC,-,-,TRBV9,TRBJ2-1
CSAPAGLVNRGELFF,TGCAGTGCCCCCGCAGGACTAGTAAATAGGGGGGAGCTGTTTTTT,-,TRBD2,TRBV20-1,TRBJ2-2
CSVEPPRGTDTQYF,TGCAGCGTTGAACCGCCCCGCGGCACAGATACGCAGTATTTT,-,-,TRBV29-1,TRBJ2-3
CASRPPGLVQPQHF,TGTGCCAGCAGACCCCCCGGGCTGGTACAGCCCCAGCATTTT,-,-,TRBV28,TRBJ1-5
CSARDPGLAEAEQYF,TGCAGTGCTAGAGACCCGGGACTAGCGGAAGCCGAGCAGTACTTC,-,TRBD2,TRBV20-1,TRBJ2-7
CASSLGQGRESPLHF,TGTGCCAGCAGCTTAGGGCAGGGCAGGGAGTCACCCCTCCACTTT,few,-,TRBV7-9,TRBJ1-6
CSVAFGREKLFF,TGCAGCGTTGCGTTCGGGAGGGAAAAACTGTTTTTT,-,-,TRBV29-1,TRBJ1-4
CASSPELGSLGTEQYF,TGTGCCAGCAGTCCCGAACTCGGTTCCCTCGGAACCGAGCAGTACTTC,-,-,TRBV28,TRBJ2-7
CASSLSRKYGYTF,TGTGCCAGCAGTTTGTCCAGAAAGTATGGCTACACCTTC,few,-,TRBV28,TRBJ1-2
CASSFDTETQYF,TGTGCCAGCAGCTTCGACACGGAGACCCAGTACTTC,few,-,TRBV7-9,TRBJ2-5
CSVGVGVTTDTQYF,TGCAGCGTTGGAGTGGGGGTAACCACAGATACGCAGTATTTT,-,-,TRBV29-1,TRBJ2-3
CASRGQSVSSMEKLFF,TGTGCCAGCAGAGGACAGTCGGTATCGTCAATGGAAAAACTGTTTTTT,-,-,TRBV27,TRBJ1-4
CASIGTGRTEAFF,TGTGCCAGCATAGGGACAGGGAGGACTGAAGCTTTCTTT,-,TRBD1,TRBV28,TRBJ1-1
CASSQDRSVGEQFF,TGTGCCAGCAGCCAAGATCGGAGCGTTGGTGAGCAGTTCTTC,-,-,TRBV3-1,TRBJ2-1
CASSESTSRETQYF,TGCGCCAGCAGCGAGTCCACTAGTCGGGAGACCCAGTACTTC,-,-,TRBV10-2,TRBJ2-5
CASLDREGVYDGYTF,TGTGCCAGCCTCGACAGGGAGGGAGTATACGATGGCTACACCTTC,-,TRBD1,TRBV5-5,TRBJ1-2
CASRPQVPYEQYF,TGTGCCAGCAGGCCACAGGTTCCCTACGAGCAGTACTTC,-,-,TRBV28,TRBJ2-7
CASNADVDEQYF,TGTGCCAGCAATGCGGACGTGGACGAGCAGTACTTC,few,-,TRBV28,TRBJ2-7
CASSAGGRTNEKLFF,TGTGCCAGCAGCGCGGGGGGCCGAACTAATGAAAAACTGTTTTTT,-,-,TRBV9,TRBJ1-4
CASSLGARSSYNEQFF,TGTGCCAGCAGCTTAGGAGCAAGAAGCTCCTACAATGAGCAGTTCTTC,-,-,TRBV11-2,TRBJ2-1
CASSPLRVEKLFF,TGTGCCAGTAGTCCACTGAGAGTGGAAAAACTGTTTTTT,-,-,TRBV19,TRBJ1-4
CASSATSYTGELFF,TGTGCCAGCAGCGCTACTAGTTACACCGGGGAGCTGTTTTTT,-,-,TRBV7-9,TRBJ2-2
CASSFLQGRNSPLHF,TGTGCCAGCAGCTTTCTACAGGGGCGGAATTCACCCCTCCACTTT,few,TRBD1,TRBV7-2,TRBJ1-6
CANSFDSLRVEDTQYF,TGTGCCAACAGTTTTGACAGCCTTAGGGTAGAAGATACGCAGTATTTT,-,-,TRBV12-3/TRBV12-4,TRBJ2-3